One sample yielded the 20 T cell receptor beta chains listed below, sequenced in a study of shared clonotypes between healthy human individuals. Sequencing used immunoSEQ multiplex PCR; TCRdb keeps in-frame clones, though not all of them. Altogether roughly 590,000 clones are present, 95% to 96% being singletons, with the ten largest covering 0.085% to 0.11%. The naive CD8 fraction comprised CD45RO-negative cells positively selected for CCR7 and excluded terminally differentiated effector memory CD45RA+ cells. Sample: naive CD8+ T cells sorted from blood. The receptor set was obtained from a woman aged 25 to 39 in good health.

V and J are TRBV5-6 and TRBJ1-2; TRBD1 is a possible D gene (5 bases). Germline V gives CDR1 SGHDT, CDR2 YYEEEE. The CDR3 has 14 residues. The V end lost 1 base, the J end lost 6 bases, and 13 bases lay between the germline ends. CDR3 in amino acids: CASSLLAGRDGYTF. As DNA, the CDR3 is TGTGCCAGCAGCTTGTTGGCAGGGCGTGATGGCTACACCTTC.

V and J are TRBV28 and TRBJ2-5; D is ambiguous. Trimming stripped 1 base from V and 5 bases from J, with 14 bases between. The germline gives CDR1 MDHEN, CDR2 SYDVKM. The CDR3 sequence is 15 residues long. The CDR3 DNA reads TGTGCCAGCAGTTTATCTCTGGCCCCCGGGGAGACCCAGTACTTC. Translated: CASSLSLAPGETQYF.

About this clone: The sample contains more than one DNA sequence encoding this CDR3. The chain links TRBV28 to TRBJ2-1; the D is unclear. The CDR3 sequence is 12 residues long. V lost 6 bases and J 4 bases, leaving 7 bases between the germline ends. Per germline, CDR1 MDHEN and CDR2 SYDVKM. The CDR3 DNA reads TGTGCCAGCAGCCCGGAGTACAATGAGCAGTTCTTC. It is translated as CASSPEYNEQFF.

The J gene is TRBJ2-7, the V gene TRBV2; maybe TRBD2 (6 bases). Germline V gives CDR1 SNHLY, CDR2 FYNNEI. The CDR3 runs to 13 residues. V lost 5 bases, J lost 3 bases, and 11 bases lay in between. The CDR3: CASSSTSDYEQYF. For the CDR3, the DNA is TGTGCCAGCAGTTCGACTAGTGACTACGAGCAGTACTTC.

On this clone itself: The junction departs from germline at one end; a sequencing error may be responsible. The chain employs TRBV4-1 and TRBJ1-1, with a possible D match to TRBD1 (6 bases). This CDR3 region has 13 residues. The germline V gene encodes CDR1 MGHRA and CDR2 YSYEKL. The CDR3 is CASSHWGDTEAFF. CDR3 coding DNA: TGCGCCAGCAGCCATTGGGGGGACACTGAGGCTTTCTTT.

Worth noting for this clone: Other DNA sequences in this sample translate to the same CDR3. V gene TRBV28 combines with J gene TRBJ2-1; D ambiguous. Trimming pared 3 bases from V and 0 bases from J, leaving 6 bases between. There are 14 residues in the CDR3. Germline CDR1 reads MDHEN; CDR2 reads SYDVKM. The CDR3: CASSLGGSYNEQFF. CDR3 coding DNA: TGTGCCAGCAGTTTGGGTGGCTCCTACAATGAGCAGTTCTTC.

The CDR3 is CASSLTGVWTEAFF. The DNA for the CDR3 is TGTGCCAGCAGTCTAACAGGGGTATGGACTGAAGCTTTCTTT. The chain links TRBV6-5 to TRBJ1-1, with TRBD1 matching over 7 bases. The CDR3 is 14 amino acids. V gave up 5 bases and J gave up 5 bases; unmatched junction bases: 8. Germline V gene lookup returns CDR1 MNHEY and CDR2 SVGAGI.

The chain carries TRBV6-1 and TRBJ2-2, with 9 bases fitting TRBD2. The trim removed 4 bases at V and 5 bases at J, leaving 11 bases unmatched. The CDR3 length is 17 residues. Germline V gene sequence: CDR1 MNHNS, CDR2 SASEGT. The DNA of the CDR3 is TGTGCCAGCAGTGCAAACTGGCGGGAGGGTGTAACCGGGGAGCTGTTTTTT. Residues: CASSANWREGVTGELFF.

The J gene is TRBJ1-2, the V gene TRBV7-9; perhaps TRBD1 as D (5 bases). Germline V gives CDR1 SEHNR, CDR2 FQNEAQ (reference sequence). Trimming stripped 4 bases from V and 3 bases from J, with 15 bases between. This CDR3 has 15 residues. The CDR3 loop reads CASSSFAGTDYGYTF. The CDR3 nucleotides read TGTGCCAGCAGCTCCTTTGCGGGGACGGACTATGGCTACACCTTC. Using reference TRBV7-9 and TRBJ1-2 for the parts outside the CDR3, the full variable domain is DTGVSQNPRHKITKRGQNVTFRCDPISEHNRLYWYRQTLGQGPEFLTYFQNEAQLEKSRLLSDRFSAERPKGSFSTLEIQRTEQGDSAMYLCASSSFAGTDYGYTFGSGTRLTVV.

The CDR3 loop is CASSLTLGLAGGSTDTQYF. In nucleotides, the CDR3 is TGTGCCAGCAGTTTAACACTGGGACTAGCGGGAGGAAGCACAGATACGCAGTATTTT. This chain uses TRBV5-4 with TRBJ2-3; the match to TRBD2 covers 15 bases. The CDR3 has 19 amino acids. V trimming: 5 bases; J trimming: 0 bases; junction bases outside the gene matches: 10. CDR1 and CDR2 (germline): SGHNT, YYREEE (reference sequence).

The chain uses TRBV15 and TRBJ2-5; D is ambiguous. This CDR3 has 10 residues. Looked up from germline, CDR1 is LNHNV and CDR2 is YYDKDF (reference sequence). The V gene lost 3 bases and the J gene lost 5 bases, with 1 base spanning the gap. The CDR3 spells CATSRETQYF. The CDR3 DNA is TGTGCCACCAGCAGGGAGACCCAGTACTTC.

The chain links TRBV28 to TRBJ1-4; 7 positions agree with TRBD1. The CDR3 is 16 amino acids. The germline V gene encodes CDR1 MDHEN and CDR2 SYDVKM. V dropped 6 bases and J dropped 0; count of bases not matched to a gene: 7. The CDR3 loop is CASSRDRPSTNEKLFF. CDR3 coding DNA: TGTGCCAGCAGCCGGGACAGACCATCAACTAATGAAAAACTGTTTTTT.

The CDR3 sequence is CASSLMGNQPQHF. The CDR3 coding sequence is TGTGCCAGCAGTTTAATGGGCAATCAGCCCCAGCATTTT. The chain couples TRBV28 to TRBJ1-5, with D unresolved. V was shortened by 2 bases and J by 2 bases, with 4 bases between the two germline ends. This CDR3 is built from 13 residues. Germline V gene data show CDR1 as MDHEN and CDR2 as SYDVKM.

The chain carries TRBV15 and TRBJ2-7; D perhaps matches TRBD1 (5 bases). CDR1 and CDR2 from the germline V gene are LNHNV and YYDKDF (reference sequence). The CDR3 runs 14 residues. The V gene lost 6 bases and the J gene lost 0 bases, with 12 bases spanning the gap. The DNA for the CDR3 is TGTGCCACCAGTGCGACAGAGAACTCCTACGAGCAGTACTTC. Its translation is CATSATENSYEQYF.

This clone was counted once. V usage is TRBV7-9 and J usage is TRBJ2-2; 15 nucleotides match TRBD2. This CDR3 region has 18 residues. Germline values: CDR1 SEHNR, CDR2 FQNEAQ (reference sequence). J gave up 3 bases and V 4 bases, and 6 bases lay outside the gene matches. The CDR3 loop is CASSSGLAGGLHTGELFF. In nucleotides, the CDR3 is TGTGCCAGCAGCTCAGGACTAGCGGGAGGGTTGCACACCGGGGAGCTGTTTTTT.

This clone has just one count. The chain uses TRBV27 and TRBJ2-7; TRBD2 aligns across 7 bases. V shed 7 bases, J shed 3 bases, and the junction held 3 bases outside the gene matches. This CDR3 has 12 residues. From germline, CDR1 is MNHEY and CDR2 SMNVEV (reference sequence). The CDR3 spells CASTSGLYEQYF. The CDR3 DNA is TGTGCCAGCACTAGCGGCCTCTACGAGCAGTACTTC.

The genes are TRBV7-9 and TRBJ2-2; 9 nucleotides match TRBD1. This CDR3 has 15 amino acids. Germline assignment: CDR1 SEHNR and CDR2 FQNEAQ (reference sequence). J was trimmed by 6 bases and V by 11 bases; bases with no gene match: 13. DNA of the CDR3: TGTGCCGGAACTCCGGGACAGGGAAAGGCCGGGGAGCTGTTTTTT. This gives the protein CAGTPGQGKAGELFF.

The chain couples TRBV9 to TRBJ2-5; D is uncertain. CDR1 and CDR2 from the germline V gene are SGDLS and YYNGEE. This CDR3 comprises 13 residues. Trimming stripped 0 bases from V and 1 base from J, with 4 bases between. Written as DNA, the CDR3 is TGTGCCAGCAGCGTAGGGGCCCAAGAGACCCAGTACTTC. Translating gives CASSVGAQETQYF. Complete variable domain (other parts from reference TRBV9 and TRBJ2-5): DSGVTQTPKHLITATGQRVTLRCSPRSGDLSVYWYQQSLDQGLQFLIQYYNGEERAKGNILERFSAQQFPDLHSELNLSSLELGDSALYFCASSVGAQETQYFGPGTRLLVL.

This clone occurred once. This chain connects TRBV19 to TRBJ2-7; 8 bases match TRBD1. V lost 8 bases and J lost 5; bases outside the gene matches: 5. The CDR3 sequence is 12 residues long. Germline V gene sequence: CDR1 LNHDA, CDR2 SQIVND (reference sequence). As DNA, the CDR3 is TGTGCCAGTGGACAGGGTTACAACGAGCAGTACTTC. Its translation is CASGQGYNEQYF.

V is TRBV7-8 and J is TRBJ2-1; 7 bases are shared with TRBD2. This CDR3 has 15 amino acids. CDR1 SGHVS and CDR2 FQNEAQ come from the germline V gene. The ends lost 1 base at V and 14 bases at J; junction bases unmatched: 14. This CDR3 is CASSLGALAASAEFF. For the CDR3, the DNA is TGTGCCAGCAGCTTAGGCGCTCTAGCGGCCTCAGCTGAGTTCTTC.